The 19 T cell receptor beta chains reported below all come from one sample, sequenced in a study of T cell responses to AZD1222 COVID-19 vaccine. Profiling relied on immunoSEQ multiplex PCR, and the TCRdb table lists in-frame clones only, not all of them. This table has about 150,000 clones, about 93% appearing once. The starting material was peripheral blood, obtained 28 days after the second AZD1222 dose. All receptors come from an adult who received the AZD1222 COVID-19 vaccine.

The chain employs TRBV27 and TRBJ1-1; possible D gene TRBD1, 5 bases. V lost 2 bases and J lost 7, with 11 bases in between. The CDR3 runs to 13 residues. Per the germline V gene, CDR1 is MNHEY and CDR2 is SMNVEV (reference sequence). CDR3 region: CASSLKGGVEAFF. CDR3 in DNA: TGTGCCAGCAGTTTAAAAGGAGGGGTTGAAGCTTTCTTT.

V is TRBV18 and J is TRBJ1-2; 11 nucleotides agree with TRBD1. Trimming cost V 3 bases and J 3 bases; bases outside gene matches: 6. CDR3 length: 16 residues. CDR1 and CDR2 from the germline V gene are KGHSH and LQKENI. CDR3: CASSPTPGQGDYGYTF. CDR3 coding DNA: TGTGCCAGCTCACCGACGCCGGGACAGGGGGACTATGGCTACACCTTC.

This clone was recorded only once. J is TRBJ1-2 and V is TRBV10-2; no definite D call. Trimming left V 3 bases short and J 1 base short, with 3 bases between. This CDR3 region has 12 residues. Germline V lookup: CDR1 WSHSY, CDR2 SAAADI. CDR3 protein: CASSDSNYGYTF. CDR3 DNA sequence: TGCGCCAGCAGTGACAGTAACTATGGCTACACCTTC.

This chain joins TRBV28 and TRBJ2-7, with TRBD2 matching over 7 bases. In germline, CDR1 is MDHEN, CDR2 SYDVKM. The CDR3 spans 16 residues. Unmatched junction bases numbered 12, after V lost 3 bases and J lost 4 bases. The CDR3 region has the DNA TGTGCCAGCAGTTTTAGCCGGACTAGTCCCCTTTACGAGCAGTACTTC. Protein product: CASSFSRTSPLYEQYF.

V is TRBV5-5 and J is TRBJ1-1, with D uncertain. V was clipped by 1 base and J by 0 bases, with 1 base between them. The CDR3 runs to 12 residues. Per germline, CDR1 SGHKS and CDR2 YYEKEE (reference sequence). CDR3 coding DNA: TGTGCCAGCAGCTTGCTGAACACTGAAGCTTTCTTT. This gives the protein CASSLLNTEAFF.

The rearrangement uses TRBV15 and TRBJ1-3, with TRBD1 identical over 12 bases. The trim removed 3 bases at V and 1 base at J, leaving 13 bases unmatched. The length of the CDR3 is 20 residues. The germline gives CDR1 LNHNV, CDR2 YYDKDF (reference sequence). The CDR3 loop reads CATSSQRGQGARISGNTIYF. The CDR3 coding sequence is TGTGCCACCAGCAGTCAGAGGGGACAGGGGGCGCGAATATCTGGAAACACCATATATTTT.

This chain links TRBV15 with TRBJ1-1, with 8 bases that match TRBD1. The CDR3 consists of 15 residues. With V trimmed by 1 base and J by 9 bases, 10 bases remained unmatched. Looked up from germline, CDR1 is LNHNV and CDR2 is YYDKDF (reference sequence). In DNA, the CDR3 is TGTGCCACCAGCAGAGGTGGGACAGGAGGCAGGAAAGCTTTCTTT. This translates into CATSRGGTGGRKAFF.

The chain employs TRBV5-1 and TRBJ1-2; D is possibly TRBD1 (6 bases). V lost 4 bases to trimming and J lost 2 bases, with 18 bases between them. Germline CDR1 SGHRS, CDR2 YFSETQ. The CDR3 is 16 residues long. The CDR3 loop reads CASSPAGGQQNYGYTF. The CDR3 DNA sequence: TGCGCCAGCAGCCCGGCGGGGGGGCAGCAGAACTATGGCTACACCTTC.

The rearrangement joins TRBV2 to TRBJ1-1; D ambiguous. The CDR3 sequence is 12 residues long. V gave up 8 bases and J gave up 8 bases, with 15 bases separating them. Germline lookup yields CDR1 SNHLY and CDR2 FYNNEI. The CDR3 reads CASLARVGEAFF. In DNA, the CDR3 is TGTGCCAGCCTTGCACGGGTGGGGGAAGCTTTCTTT.

The chain carries TRBV7-2 and TRBJ2-3, with D hard to call. The CDR3 runs to 16 residues. Germline V gene sequence: CDR1 SGHTA, CDR2 FQGNSA. The V end was cut by 2 bases, the J end by 1 base, with 13 bases between. The CDR3 DNA reads as TGTGCCAGCAGCTTAATCGGAGCACTTCGCACAGATACGCAGTATTTT. Residues: CASSLIGALRTDTQYF.

This chain joins TRBV2 and TRBJ2-7, with D perhaps matching TRBD2 (6 bases). CDR1 is SNHLY and CDR2 is FYNNEI in the germline V gene. The CDR3 loop spans 13 amino acids. Trimming stripped 8 bases from V and 3 bases from J, with 14 bases between. The DNA for the CDR3 is TGTGCCAGCTGCGGGGAGCCATACTACGAGCAGTACTTC. It yields the protein CASCGEPYYEQYF.

V usage is TRBV9 and J usage is TRBJ1-1, with D possibly being TRBD1 (5 bases). The CDR3 loop spans 15 amino acids. CDR1 SGDLS and CDR2 YYNGEE come from the germline V gene. The V end was cut by 4 bases, the J end by 4 bases, with 17 bases between. The CDR3 bases are TGTGCCAGCAGCCAACTGCGAACTGGGGGCACTGAAGCTTTCTTT. Translation: CASSQLRTGGTEAFF.

This sequence joins TRBV29-1 and TRBJ2-7; the match to TRBD1 covers 7 bases. CDR1 and CDR2 from the germline V gene are SQVTM and ANQGSEA. Trimming took 2 bases from V and 7 from J; bases not matched to a gene: 2. CDR3 length equals 11 residues. CDR3 residues: CSVELGQEQYF. The CDR3 DNA sequence: TGCAGCGTTGAATTGGGACAGGAGCAGTACTTC.

The rearrangement uses TRBV6-5 and TRBJ1-6, with D maybe TRBD1 (6 bases). The germline V and J ends were trimmed by 2 bases and 4 bases, with 12 bases remaining between them. Germline assignment: CDR1 MNHEY and CDR2 SVGAGI. This CDR3 region has 16 residues. CDR3 sequence (DNA): TGTGCCAGCAGTTACACGGGGACATCTTATAATTCACCCCTCCACTTT. Its protein is CASSYTGTSYNSPLHF.

The chain employs TRBV10-1 and TRBJ2-3; D remains ambiguous. This CDR3 has 14 amino acids. Germline V gene data show CDR1 as WNHNN and CDR2 as SYGVQD (reference sequence). V lost 3 bases, J lost 1 base, and 8 bases lay in between. The CDR3 bases are TGCGCCAGCAGTGACCAGCCTCGCACAGATACGCAGTATTTT. Encoded protein: CASSDQPRTDTQYF.

Regarding this clone: Mismatch with germline at one junction end may stem from a read error. V and J are TRBV5-1 and TRBJ2-3, with a tentative D call TRBD1 (5 bases). CDR1 SGHRS and CDR2 YFSETQ come from the germline V gene. CDR3 length equals 14 residues. The CDR3 reads CASSEEVDTDTQYF. For the CDR3, the DNA is TGCGCCAGCAGCGAGGAAGTGGACACAGATACGCAATATTTT.

V is TRBV4-1 and J is TRBJ1-2; D possibly corresponds to TRBD1 (6 bases). The V end was cut by 0 bases, the J end by 8 bases, with 16 bases between. Germline assignment: CDR1 MGHRA and CDR2 YSYEKL. The CDR3 length is 15 residues. The CDR3 nucleotides are TGCGCCAGCAGCCAAGATCTCGGGACAAGTCGGGGCTACACCTTC. It codes for CASSQDLGTSRGYTF.

The chain recombines TRBV5-4 with TRBJ2-7, with D hard to call. Per the germline V gene, CDR1 is SGHNT and CDR2 is YYREEE (reference sequence). Trimming cost V 4 bases and J 3 bases, with 8 bases left between them. This CDR3 has 12 residues. DNA for the CDR3: TGTGCCAGCAGCCCTTATGGCTACGAGCAGTACTTC. This translates into CASSPYGYEQYF.

The CDR3 coding sequence is TGTGCCACCAGTGACCCCCCCCCGGGGGGCTACACCTTC. It yields the protein CATSDPPPGGYTF. The rearrangement links TRBV24-1 to TRBJ1-2; D is ambiguous. Trimming shortened V by 4 bases and J by 8 bases, and 13 bases separated the two germline ends. The CDR3 consists of 13 residues. Germline values: CDR1 KGHDR, CDR2 SFDVKD.